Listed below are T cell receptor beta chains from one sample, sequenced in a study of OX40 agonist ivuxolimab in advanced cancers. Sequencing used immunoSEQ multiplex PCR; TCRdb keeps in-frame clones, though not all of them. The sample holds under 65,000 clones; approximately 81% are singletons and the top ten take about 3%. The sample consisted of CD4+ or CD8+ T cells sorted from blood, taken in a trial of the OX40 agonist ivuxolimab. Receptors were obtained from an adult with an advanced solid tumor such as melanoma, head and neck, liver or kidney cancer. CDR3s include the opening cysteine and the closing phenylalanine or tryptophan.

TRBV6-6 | CASSQPADSNYGYTF
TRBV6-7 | CASGRTADTQYF
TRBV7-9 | CASSRYAGTEAFF
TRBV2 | CASDRDTRSGANVLTF
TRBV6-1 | CASSEAGGGRSPLHF
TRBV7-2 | CASSPDFESSYNEQFF
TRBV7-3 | CASSLLTGDEQYF
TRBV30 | CASDQGLTDTQYF
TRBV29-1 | CSALRDARLMRVF
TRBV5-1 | CASSLGGLDYGYTF
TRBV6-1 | CASSARGETQYF
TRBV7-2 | CAAKSDRGNSPLHF
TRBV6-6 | CASSYGGTGNTIYF
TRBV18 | CASSPAESNGYTF
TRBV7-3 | CASSKDRGDTGELFF
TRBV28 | CASGGTYEQYF
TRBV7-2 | CASSRGGGRSMSNQPQHF
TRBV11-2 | CASSSLGQPQHF
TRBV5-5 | CASSGGVWQPQHF
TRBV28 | CASSFEDTEAFF
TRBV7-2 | CASSLDSRNIQYF
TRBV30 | CAWSIPGGGYGYTF
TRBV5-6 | CASSLAGYSYEQYF
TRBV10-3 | CAISEFLTRDNQPQHF
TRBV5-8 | CASSFVGADTQYF
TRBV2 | CASSVGLVPDEQFF
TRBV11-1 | CASSLDISAEAFF
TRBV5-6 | CASSFRGLETQYF
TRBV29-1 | CSGAPGVGPDTQYF
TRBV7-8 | CASRPDREETQYF
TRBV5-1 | CASSNGTAGNQPQHF
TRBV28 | CASTAGGTEAFF
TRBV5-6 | CASSLPGQGSGEKLFF
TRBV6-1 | CASSEDNHNEQFF
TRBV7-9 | CASSRSVQGAGETQYF
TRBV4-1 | CASSLQTGLGGAFF
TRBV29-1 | CSVETVTGELFF
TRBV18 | CASSPGAATEAFF
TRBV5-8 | CASSRGDEQFF
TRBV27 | CVVGGRTDTQYF
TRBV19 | CATALGADTDTQYF